The TCR beta chain described here comes from a study of T cell responses to AZD1222 COVID-19 vaccine (dated by TCRdb to 2020 to 2023). The study in broad terms: A total of around 240 trial participants underwent TCR sequencing, of whom 207 had received two doses of AZD1222 and some 26 had received two doses of the MenACWY control vaccine. Trial participants were enrolled by age into subgroups of 18-55, 56-69 and 70-plus years, and about 150, 27 and 61 TCR-sequenced participants, respectively, were included in these subgroups. The study at large found these results: The 56-69-year group was small, and its depth increase did not reach significance, likely because of low power. Because no day 14 peak-response samples were available, repertoires were characterized only after the peak T cell response. After two AZD1222 doses, both the breadth and the depth of spike-specific TCRs were significantly higher than at day 0 and than in MenACWY recipients. Reportedly, close to half of the unique spike-specific TCRs recognized epitopes lying outside the regions that are mutated in the B.1.351 and B.1.1.7 variants. The whole spike protein was spanned by vaccine-associated CD4 TCRs, and dominant responses were seen in regions 160-218 and 743-854. Conclusions about previously exposed vaccinees were limited because only a handful of AZD1222 recipients were SARS-CoV-2 seropositive at baseline. Most participants were white British and females outnumbered males, and the authors suggested that clonal diversity may have been underestimated.

Concerning this clone: The antigen it recognizes is unknown. No much larger clone is present one base from it, and per-base qualities are unavailable.

The sample's time point label is to be understood as: about 28 days (+/-7) after the second vaccine dose. AZD1222 recipients with second doses at about 4 weeks or about 12 weeks were pooled, because spike-specific TCR depth and breadth did not differ between schedules. Vaccinee samples were obtained from the UK trials COV001 and COV002, which included a single-blind randomized controlled phase 2/3 trial of AZD1222 (ChAdOx1 nCoV-19) in healthy adults. Trial participant PBMC samples were collected at day 0 and day 28 after the second dose for TCRbeta chain sequencing. The CDR3 regions of human TCRbeta chains were subjected to immunosequencing. As for the authors' bioinformatics: TCRs in the repertoires were compared against a reference library of SARS-CoV-2-specific TCRs that had been generated with the MIRA antigen-specificity platform. Breadth meant the fraction of unique TCRs that were SARS-CoV-2-associated, whereas depth meant the fraction of total T cells that were SARS-CoV-2-associated. Using the MIRA data, each spike-specific TCR was assigned both to the spike region to which the TCR was reactive and to a CD4 or CD8 class. Log10-transformed breadth and depth values were compared by one-way ANOVA with Sidak's multiple comparisons tests. In its TCRdb copy, this immuneACCESS table keeps in-frame sequences only and misses some clones. Where compared with another copy, unresolved V genes explain less than half of these, and the others have no known cause. V, J and clone size are taken as reported in that table, and D and trimming were inferred from the DNA itself. The sample table contains 90,000 to 120,000 clones; only one count was recorded for 70% to 90% of them. The top ten hold 4.8% of the sample.

The sequence was collected from an adult who received the AZD1222 COVID-19 vaccine. The sample was peripheral blood, taken 28 days after the second AZD1222 dose.

In nucleotide form, the sequence is TGTGCCAGCAGCTTAGGTCTAGCGGGGAACACCGGGGAGCTGTTTTTT. Its translation reads: CASSLGLAGNTGELFF. The chain is assembled from TRBV7-8 and TRBJ2-2, and 8 bases in between align with TRBD2. Spanning cysteine to phenylalanine, the CDR3 consists of 16 amino acids. Left in the record is the CDR3 DNA by itself, 48 bases read in frame from the first base. The germline V gene sets CDR1 to SGHVS and CDR2 to FQNEAQ. V has 1 base trimmed and J has 1 base trimmed; junction bases matching no gene number 2.